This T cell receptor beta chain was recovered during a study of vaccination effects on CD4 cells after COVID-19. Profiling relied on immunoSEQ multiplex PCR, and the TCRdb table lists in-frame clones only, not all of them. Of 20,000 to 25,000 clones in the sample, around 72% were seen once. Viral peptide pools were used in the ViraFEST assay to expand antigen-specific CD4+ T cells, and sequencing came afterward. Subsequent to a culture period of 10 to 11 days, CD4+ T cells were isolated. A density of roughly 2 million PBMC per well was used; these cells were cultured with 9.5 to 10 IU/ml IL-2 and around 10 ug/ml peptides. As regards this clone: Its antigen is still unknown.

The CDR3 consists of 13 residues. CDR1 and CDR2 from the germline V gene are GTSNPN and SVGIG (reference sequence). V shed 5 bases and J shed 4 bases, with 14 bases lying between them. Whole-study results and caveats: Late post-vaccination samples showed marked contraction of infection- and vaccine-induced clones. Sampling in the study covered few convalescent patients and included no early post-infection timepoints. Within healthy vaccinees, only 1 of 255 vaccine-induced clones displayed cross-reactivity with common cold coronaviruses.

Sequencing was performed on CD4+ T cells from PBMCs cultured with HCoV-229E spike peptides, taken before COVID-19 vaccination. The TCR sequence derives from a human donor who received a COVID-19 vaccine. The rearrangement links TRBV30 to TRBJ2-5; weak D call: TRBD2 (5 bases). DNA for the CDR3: TGTGCCTGGCAAAGGTCTAGCCGAGAGACCCAGTACTTC. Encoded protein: CAWQRSSRETQYF.